This T cell receptor (beta chain) was captured by sequencing in a study of tumor-infiltrating lymphocytes in primary liver carcinoma. V gave up 1 base and J gave up 2 bases, with 12 bases separating them. The germline CDR1 and CDR2 sequences are MGHRA and YSYEKL. This CDR3 has 15 amino acids. This clonotype has ten or more counts. For each extraction, RNA and DNA were obtained together from approximately 20-30 mg of unsorted bulk tissue. Starting from approximately 470 ng of total RNA, TCR beta cDNA was produced with a primer in the constant region. Three-round nested multiplex PCR performed with slightly modified ARM-PCR produced the TCR beta libraries. It was with TRBV1-TRBV30 forward primers and a C-beta reverse primer that the first two PCR rounds were run, at about 9 cycles each. Each CDR3 protein is one row after TCRdb ran MiXCR on the multiplex PCR reads. The sample yields approximately 74,000 distinct CDR3 sequences, 71% seen once.

This clonotype originated in a woman aged 60-75 years with primary liver carcinoma and hepatitis B virus infection. Sequencing used liver tumor tissue from sampling region 4. Described subset: tumor region T4, right-lateral pole. The chain employs TRBV4-1 and TRBJ2-7; D remains ambiguous. The CDR3 DNA follows: TGCGCCAGCAGCCAAGCCTTAGTGACGACCTACGAGCAGTACTTC. As protein: CASSQALVTTYEQYF.